This TCR beta chain was obtained from a study of OX40 agonist ivuxolimab in advanced cancers. Repertoires were generated with immunoSEQ multiplex PCR, while TCRdb's copy carries only in-frame clones and drops some. The top ten clones hold less than 2% of a sample with some 81,000 clones, about 86% of them seen once. Study-wide findings and caveats: Expanded clones belonging to CD8+ T cells outnumbered, on average, those of CD4+. The expanded peripheral T cells' antigen specificity was not determined. Low levels of normalized T-cell clonal expansion also appeared in some nonresponders.

With regard to this clone: What it binds is unknown.

The clonotype originates from an adult with an advanced solid tumor such as melanoma, head and neck, liver or kidney cancer. The sample here was CD4+ or CD8+ T cells sorted from blood, taken in a trial of the OX40 agonist ivuxolimab.

As DNA, the CDR3 is TGTGCCAGCAGCCCGGACCTCCTTCATGAAAAACTGTTTTTT. Its protein product is CASSPDLLHEKLFF. The V and J genes are TRBV11-1 and TRBJ1-4; D is undetermined. This CDR3 spans 14 amino acids. Germline loops: CDR1 SGHAT, CDR2 FQDESV (reference sequence). Deletions cut 5 bases from V and 6 bases from J, with 13 bases between.